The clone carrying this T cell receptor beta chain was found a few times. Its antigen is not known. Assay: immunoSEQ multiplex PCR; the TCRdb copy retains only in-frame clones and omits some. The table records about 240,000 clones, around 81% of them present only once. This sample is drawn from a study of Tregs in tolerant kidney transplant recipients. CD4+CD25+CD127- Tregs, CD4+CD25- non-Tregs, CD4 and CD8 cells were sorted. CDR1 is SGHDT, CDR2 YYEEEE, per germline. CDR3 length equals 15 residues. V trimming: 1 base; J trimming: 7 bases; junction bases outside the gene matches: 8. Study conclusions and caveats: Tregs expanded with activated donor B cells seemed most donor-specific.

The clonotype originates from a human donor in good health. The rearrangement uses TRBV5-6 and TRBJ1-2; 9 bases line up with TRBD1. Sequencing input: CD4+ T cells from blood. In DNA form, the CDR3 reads TGTGCCAGCAGCTTGTATGACAGGGGGGGACCTGGCTACACCTTC. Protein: CASSLYDRGGPGYTF. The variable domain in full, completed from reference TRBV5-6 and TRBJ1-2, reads DAGVTQSPTHLIKTRGQQVTLRCSPKSGHDTVSWYQQALGQGPQFIFQYYEEEERQRGNFPDRFSGHQFPNYSSELNVNALLLGDSALYLCASSLYDRGGPGYTFGSGTRLTVV.